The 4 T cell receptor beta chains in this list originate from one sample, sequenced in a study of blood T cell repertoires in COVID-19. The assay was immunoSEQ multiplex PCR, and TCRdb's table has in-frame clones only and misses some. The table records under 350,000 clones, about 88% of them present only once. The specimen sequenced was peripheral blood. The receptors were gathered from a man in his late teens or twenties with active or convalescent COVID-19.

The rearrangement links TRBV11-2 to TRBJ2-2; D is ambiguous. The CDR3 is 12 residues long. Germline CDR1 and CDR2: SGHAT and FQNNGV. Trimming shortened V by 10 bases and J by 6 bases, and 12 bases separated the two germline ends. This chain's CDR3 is CATFRVAGELFF. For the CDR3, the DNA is TGTGCCACCTTTCGGGTAGCCGGGGAGCTGTTTTTT.

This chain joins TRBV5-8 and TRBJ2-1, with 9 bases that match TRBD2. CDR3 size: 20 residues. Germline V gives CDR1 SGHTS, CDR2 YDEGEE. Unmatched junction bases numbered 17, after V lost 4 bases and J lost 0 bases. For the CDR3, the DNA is TGTGCCAGCAGCACATTAGCGGGAGTCTTATTATACAGCTCCTACAATGAGCAGTTCTTC. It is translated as CASSTLAGVLLYSSYNEQFF.

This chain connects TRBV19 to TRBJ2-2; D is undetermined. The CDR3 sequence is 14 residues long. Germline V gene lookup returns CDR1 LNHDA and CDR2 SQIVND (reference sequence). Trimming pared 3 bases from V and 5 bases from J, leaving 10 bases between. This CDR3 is CASSINRGTGELFF. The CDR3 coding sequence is TGTGCCAGTAGTATTAACCGAGGAACCGGGGAGCTGTTTTTT.

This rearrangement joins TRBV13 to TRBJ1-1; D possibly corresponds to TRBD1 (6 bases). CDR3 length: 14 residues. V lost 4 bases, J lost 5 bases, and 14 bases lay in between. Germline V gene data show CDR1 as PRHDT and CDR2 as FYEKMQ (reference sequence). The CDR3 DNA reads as TGTGCCAGCAGCTCTCATGGGGGCTGGACTGAAGCTTTCTTT. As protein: CASSSHGGWTEAFF.